This T cell receptor beta chain originates from a study of CXCR3-negative and CXCR3-positive naive CD8 T cells. In the study overall: For each library, about 1.5 +/- 0.3 million TRB reads were obtained, 110 million to 150 million in total. Overall study findings and caveats: Naive cells with CXCR3 showed TRB CDR3s that were more hydrophobic than those in CXCR3-negative naive cells.

CDR1 and CDR2 (germline): ENHRY, SYGVKD. CDR3 length equals 15 residues. Of note for this clonotype: Its antigen is as yet unknown.

Researchers sorted 250,000 to 350,000 cells of each CD8+ T cell subset in triplicate. All TRB cDNA libraries came from 5' RACE performed with UMI labels. For each CDR3 protein, TCRdb gives one entry from its re-call of the 5' RACE reads, without DNA. This listing includes some 64,000 distinct CDR3 sequences. The sequence came from a human donor in good health. Some clones in this sample may be carry-over from other donors' samples. V gene TRBV10-3 combines with J gene TRBJ1-1; TCRdb outputs TRBD1, but without DNA this stays unchecked. The sample was naive CXCR3+ CD8+ T cells from blood. Noted subset: CD45RO-CCR7+CD27+CD95- naive CD8+ T cells expressing CXCR3 (TNR3+). CDR3 sequence reads: CAISDPGPSNTEAFF.